This entry features one T cell receptor (beta chain) sequence. This sample is drawn from a study of blood T cell repertoires in COVID-19. In the study's own analysis: Counts of nucleated cells, estimated from reference gene primer amplification, were obtained. Some clones are missing from TCRdb's copy, which holds only in-frame ones; the method was immunoSEQ multiplex PCR. V, J and clone size are those of that table, while D and trimming were read from the DNA. The sample consists of some 51,000 clones, 90% of them appearing once. The CDR3 spans 13 residues. The germline V gene has CDR1 MNHEY and CDR2 SVGAGI. Trimming left V 6 bases short and J 4 bases short, with 10 bases between.

This receptor was obtained from a human donor with active COVID-19. The donor label of this sample is uncertain. J is TRBJ2-1 and V is TRBV6-5, with D perhaps matching TRBD1 (5 bases). The sample comprised peripheral blood. CDR3 loop: CASRKDSYNEQFF. For the CDR3, the DNA is TGTGCCAGCAGAAAAGACAGTTACAATGAGCAGTTCTTC.